A selection of T cell receptor beta chains follows, all from one sample in a study of PD-1 blockade in classical Hodgkin lymphoma. The data were produced by immunoSEQ multiplex PCR, yet TCRdb's version contains in-frame clones alone and is incomplete. The sample includes tens of thousands of clones, around 68% seen only once; the top ten take roughly a fifth. The sequenced sample was peripheral blood mononuclear cells (PBMCs), obtained at baseline. Receptor source: a human donor with classical Hodgkin lymphoma. Each CDR3 is given with its conserved first and last residue. The order of the fields is V gene, J gene, CDR3 protein.

>TRBV5-1|TRBJ1-2
CASRLDNSVRGYTF
>TRBV4-2|TRBJ2-3
CASSQGLGGGRTPDTQYF
>TRBV4-1|TRBJ1-5
CVSSQDGGLGNQPQHF
>TRBV19|TRBJ2-2
CASSPRSSGSWSGELFF
>TRBV18|TRBJ1-6
CASSPVEMLGWDMVSNSPLHF
>TRBV7-9|TRBJ2-7
CASSRQGGQYEQYF
>TRBV19|TRBJ2-6
CASSIVGYGRAGANVLTF
>TRBV9|TRBJ1-3
CASSEGTGGRRGNTIYF
>TRBV9|TRBJ2-7
CASSVGGLGAYEQYF
>TRBV15|TRBJ1-1
CATSGGYTEAFF
>TRBV7-3|TRBJ1-2
CASSLNLGGQGVSPRNYGYTF
>TRBV28|TRBJ1-4
CASSYSGATNEKLFF
>TRBV5-1|TRBJ1-1
CASTRTGSNTEAFF
>TRBV11-2|TRBJ1-4
CASSLGAVATNEKLFF
>TRBV28|TRBJ1-5
CASSARTGLTMYSNQPQHF
>TRBV29-1|TRBJ2-3
CSVRGGWADTQYF
>TRBV5-5|TRBJ1-4
CASSLGGGNEKLFF
>TRBV30|TRBJ2-1
CAWSVRSASAKQFF
>TRBV21-1|TRBJ2-2
CASSKTNYTMVLGELFF
>TRBV4-1|TRBJ2-7
CASSQDPPGQGSYEQYF
>TRBV5-4|TRBJ2-5
CASSLERAAETQYF
>TRBV6-1|TRBJ1-5
CASSVTDSNQPQHF
>TRBV9|TRBJ1-1
CASSVAGTEAFF
>TRBV30|TRBJ2-2
CAWIRLAGAVGELFF
>TRBV5-1|TRBJ2-1
CASSFMGQENNEQFF
>TRBV28|TRBJ2-4
CASRQQGLDIQYF
>TRBV5-8|NA
CASSFWDRDYEQYF
>TRBV4-1|TRBJ2-2
CASKGTGQTGELFF
>TRBV30|TRBJ2-7
CAWSASAYEQYF
>TRBV25-1|TRBJ2-1
CASSEVGDRITYNEQFF
>TRBV19|TRBJ2-7
CASAQTEPYEQYF
>TRBV7-3|TRBJ2-1
CASSLNPSYNEQFF
>TRBV27|TRBJ1-1
CASMPGGVNTEAFF
>TRBV5-6|TRBJ1-3
CASSFVGGPGGNTIYF
>TRBV4-1|TRBJ1-6
CASSQVLAKTGDNSPLHF
>TRBV15|TRBJ1-1
CATSRQGTTPGAFF
>TRBV14|TRBJ2-7
CASSLGLSPLDYEQYF
>TRBV5-1|TRBJ1-4
CASSSPRDGNEKLFF
>TRBV7-9|TRBJ1-5
CASSPWGQGAKGQPQHF
>TRBV6-1|TRBJ1-4
CASSRQTLGEKLFF
>TRBV9|TRBJ1-1
CASSASVGGTWAEAFF
>TRBV5-1|TRBJ2-4
CASSSTREVAKNIQYF
>TRBV7-6|TRBJ2-2
CASSSQGASSGGELFF
>TRBV9|TRBJ2-3
CASSVVPGSTDTQYF
>TRBV4-1|TRBJ2-7
CASSGLPVGSYEQYF
>TRBV6-1|TRBJ2-7
CASSEERGTYEQYF
>TRBV2|TRBJ2-4
CASSQRGAYGKNIQYF
>TRBV5-8|TRBJ2-5
CASSLDWGGTQYF
>TRBV25-1|TRBJ1-6
CASSEDRGASPLHF
>TRBV27|TRBJ2-1
CASSLGGIPYNEQFF
>TRBV7-2|TRBJ2-1
CASSLLGTISYNEQFF
>TRBV5-4|TRBJ1-4
CASSTLPDRYNEKLFF
>TRBV11-3|TRBJ2-1
CASSLEASEYNEQFF
>TRBV19|TRBJ1-5
CASSTQGGGQPQHF
>TRBV6-5|TRBJ1-5
CASRKGQGGNQPQHF